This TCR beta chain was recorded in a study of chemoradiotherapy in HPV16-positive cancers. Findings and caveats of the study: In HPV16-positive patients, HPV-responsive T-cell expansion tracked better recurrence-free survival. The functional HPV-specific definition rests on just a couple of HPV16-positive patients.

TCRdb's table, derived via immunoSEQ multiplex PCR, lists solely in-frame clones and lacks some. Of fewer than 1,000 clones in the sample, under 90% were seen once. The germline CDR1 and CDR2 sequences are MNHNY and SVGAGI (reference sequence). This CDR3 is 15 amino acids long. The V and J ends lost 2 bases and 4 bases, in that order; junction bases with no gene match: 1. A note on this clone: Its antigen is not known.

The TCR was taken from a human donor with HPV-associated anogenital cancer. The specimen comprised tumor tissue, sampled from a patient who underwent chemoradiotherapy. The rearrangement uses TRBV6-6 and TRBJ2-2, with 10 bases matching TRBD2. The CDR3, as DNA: TGTGCCAGCAGTTACCGGACTAGCGGCACCGGGGAGCTGTTTTTT. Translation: CASSYRTSGTGELFF.